One and the same sample provided the 11 T cell receptor beta chains below, sequenced in a study of ipilimumab plus nivolumab after autologous stem cell transplantation. Assay used: immunoSEQ multiplex PCR; TCRdb lists only in-frame clones, some missing. The data show 10,000 to 15,000 clones, roughly 73% seen once. The sequencing here drew on PBMCs, taken in a trial of ipilimumab plus nivolumab as post-transplant consolidation. These receptors all come from a male donor with diffuse large B-cell lymphoma.

The rearrangement links TRBV21-1 to TRBJ1-6. TRBV21-1 represents a pseudogene. The CDR3 consists of 15 residues. The CDR3: CASSKVPRTRPPLHF. CDR3 in DNA: TGTGCCAGCAGCAAAGTTCCCCGAACCCGCCCACCCCTCCACTTT.

CDR3 DNA sequence: TGCAGCGTTGAATCCTTACAGGGGAGCTCCTACGAGCAGTACTTC. Residues: CSVESLQGSSYEQYF. V usage is TRBV29-1 and J usage is TRBJ2-7; 7 nucleotides line up with TRBD1. This CDR3 comprises 15 residues. V gave up 2 bases and J gave up 0 bases; unmatched junction bases: 7. Germline CDR1 and CDR2: SQVTM and ANQGSEA.

The rearrangement uses TRBV6-5 and TRBJ1-3; tentatively, D is TRBD1 (5 bases). V gave up 6 bases and J gave up 2 bases, with 11 bases separating them. CDR1 is MNHEY and CDR2 is SVGAGI in the germline V gene. The CDR3 length is 14 residues. As DNA, the CDR3 is TGTGCCAGCAGCCCGCTGACAGCTGGAAACACCATATATTTT. The encoded protein is CASSPLTAGNTIYF.

V is TRBV5-6 and J is TRBJ1-6; a weak D match, TRBD1 (6 bases). The CDR3 sequence is 15 residues long. The V and J ends lost 6 bases and 5 bases respectively, with 15 bases between them. Germline-derived CDR1 and CDR2 are SGHDT and YYEEEE. Here the CDR3 reads CASTRGQIDNSPLHF. The CDR3 DNA reads as TGTGCCAGCACCCGGGGGCAGATCGATAATTCACCCCTCCACTTT.

The chain combines TRBV2 with TRBJ2-7, with 9 bases aligning to TRBD1. The junction had 12 bases not matched to a gene; V was cut back by 11 bases and J by 4 bases. Germline V lookup: CDR1 SNHLY, CDR2 FYNNEI. This CDR3 has 14 amino acids. The CDR3 here is CALGDREKGYEQYF. CDR3 nucleotides: TGTGCCCTGGGGGACAGGGAAAAAGGGTACGAGCAGTACTTC.

This clone came up a few times. The V gene is TRBV6-6, the J gene TRBJ1-1, with 9 bases fitting TRBD1. The CDR3 loop spans 15 amino acids. The J segment lost 4 bases and the V segment lost 6 bases, leaving 9 bases of the junction unmatched. CDR1 is MNHNY and CDR2 is SVGAGI in the germline V gene (reference sequence). CDR3 in DNA: TGTGCCAGCAGGCAACTTACAGGGGGCTCCACTGAAGCTTTCTTT. It codes for CASRQLTGGSTEAFF.

Details on this clone: A junction boundary mismatches the germline segment, possibly from a read error. The chain links TRBV11-3 to TRBJ2-1; TRBD2 matches at 7 bases. The CDR3 length is 13 residues. Per the germline V gene, CDR1 is SGHNT and CDR2 is YENEEA. The CDR3 loop is CASNLISGGEQFF. Written as DNA, the CDR3 is TGTGCCAGCAACTTAATTTCCGGGGGGGAGCAGTTCTTC.

This chain joins TRBV30 and TRBJ1-2; the D is unclear. CDR3 length: 12 residues. The V gene lost 5 bases and the J gene lost 4 bases, with 11 bases spanning the gap. Germline assignment: CDR1 GTSNPN and CDR2 SVGIG (reference sequence). DNA of the CDR3: TGTGCCTGGGGCCAGGAGAGCTATGGCTACACCTTC. Its protein product is CAWGQESYGYTF. Filled out from reference TRBV30 and TRBJ1-2, the complete variable domain reads SQTIHQWPATLVQPVGSPLSLECTVEGTSNPNLYWYRQAAGRGLQLLFYSVGIGQISSEVPQNLSASRPQDRQFILSSKKLLLSDSGFYLCAWGQESYGYTFGSGTRLTVV.

The chain has TRBV19 and TRBJ2-5; 13 bases are shared with TRBD2. From germline, CDR1 is LNHDA and CDR2 SQIVND (reference sequence). The junction had 2 bases not matched to a gene; V was cut back by 5 bases and J by 5 bases. The CDR3 sequence is 14 residues long. The CDR3: CASSGTSGAETQYF. DNA for the CDR3: TGTGCCAGTAGTGGGACTAGCGGGGCGGAGACCCAGTACTTC.

This clone is classed as medium-sized. The chain combines TRBV4-1 with TRBJ1-2; D unclear. There are 14 residues in the CDR3. Looked up from germline, CDR1 is MGHRA and CDR2 is YSYEKL. V was shortened by 0 bases and J by 1 base, with 6 bases between the two germline ends. As DNA, the CDR3 is TGCGCCAGCAGCCAAGATAACCTTAACTATGGCTACACCTTC. This translates into CASSQDNLNYGYTF.

The chain has TRBV27 and TRBJ1-2, with 7 bases that match TRBD1. J lost 4 bases, V lost 7 bases, and 15 bases had no gene match. CDR1 is MNHEY and CDR2 is SMNVEV in the germline V gene (reference sequence). The CDR3 totals 16 residues. CDR3 DNA: TGTGCCAGCACCTCAGGGGGATTGGACGGCATCTATGGCTACACCTTC. Protein product: CASTSGGLDGIYGYTF.